One TCR beta chain is described in this entry. The antigen it binds to is not known. No much larger clone is present one base from it, and per-base qualities are unavailable. The time point label, as the study defines it: second blood draw from one MS patient after hematopoietic stem cell transplantation. To demonstrate the VDJtools post-analysis software, TCR beta repertoires were profiled from the peripheral blood of 10 to 15 young patients with multiple sclerosis. The multiple sclerosis patients were children and adolescents ranging in age from roughly 6 to 15 years. Library prep was done by PCR. The sequencing machine was an Illumina HiSeq 2500. To reduce PCR and sequencing biases, unique molecular identifiers were incorporated into the TCR beta cDNA libraries. Approximately 500,000 cDNA molecules were obtained per 1 to 10 million input T cells, so each molecule approximated one T cell. The patient libraries were prepared and sequenced using the same protocol as the earlier healthy control dataset. Within a given batch, samples were prepared together, multiplexed and sequenced on the same HiSeq lane. As for the original processing: Raw barcoded reads were processed with MIGEC, discarding single-read molecular identifier groups before consensus assembly and CDR3 extraction. Clonotype tables were post-analysed with VDJtools, normalizing diversity by down-sampling all datasets to the smallest sample size. To correct batch-related cross-sample contamination, repertoire overlap clustering matched CDR3 amino acid sequences but not nucleotide sequences. TCRdb's own reprocessing of the public reads used fastp at Q25 and MiXCR and kept productive beta chains. Each entry is one CDR3 protein sequence, shown with its most common DNA and genes. Here the V and J calls rest on TCRdb's processing, not on the authors' analysis. In all, the sample holds around 160,000 distinct CDR3 sequences, and roughly 34% of those were seen once. Approximately 30% of the sample is in the top ten clones.

The germline V gene (reference sequence) provides CDR1 LGHDT and CDR2 YNNKEL. V loses 6 bases, J loses 3 bases, and the germline ends lie 12 bases apart. The CDR3 sequence holds 14 residues, the cysteine and phenylalanine included. Only CDR3 DNA is held: 42 bases, read in frame from base 1. The source of the sample is a study of post-analysis software for immune sequencing data (dated by TCRdb to the mid-2010s). At the level of the whole study: Disease courses on record covered relapsing-remitting, secondary progressive and progressive-relapsing multiple sclerosis, though some patients had no subtype annotation. The patient repertoires were compared against about 10 previously published healthy control repertoires obtained from donors aged about 6 to 26 years. A subset of samples was prepared in parallel using single-end sample barcoding, then pooled and co-amplified after Illumina adapter ligation. Beyond this particular receptor, the publication reports: Roughly 5 TRBV segments, including TRBV5-6, TRBV5-1 and TRBV20-1, were significantly more frequent in patients than controls. The multiple sclerosis patient group was slightly younger than the control group. Multiple sclerosis patients had significantly lower normalized Chao1 diversity than controls, a result that suggests substantial peripheral T-cell clonal expansion. When samples were clustered directly using the F measure, samples prepared in the same batch co-clustered strongly, which prompted a batch-effect correction.

The specimen was blood, collected after autologous hematopoietic stem cell transplantation. Recombination joined TRBV3-1 with TRBJ2-1; possibly the D gene is TRBD2, per 6 matching bases. The TCR was taken from a girl aged 10-17 years with multiple sclerosis. Donor details come from another sample of the same person, matched by shared clones. The bases are TGTGCCAGCAGTTCCGGGACTTACTACAATGAGCAGTTCTTC. Its coded protein is CASSSGTYYNEQFF.